This entry describes one T cell receptor beta chain. In the authors' workflow: How many nucleated cells were present was estimated from reference gene primer amplification. TCRdb keeps only in-frame clones here, not all; method: immunoSEQ multiplex PCR. V, J and clone size are taken as reported in that table, and D and trimming were inferred from the DNA itself. The table records around 170,000 clones, about 88% of them present only once. Participants had their cohort set by participant-reported clinical history. J gave up 3 bases and V 4 bases, and 9 bases lay outside the gene matches. The V gene's germline CDR1 is LGHDT and CDR2 YNNKEL (reference sequence). This CDR3 region has 16 residues. This sample is drawn from a study of blood T cell repertoires in COVID-19.

The TCR sequence derives from a woman aged 18-29 years who had recovered from COVID-19. The chain uses TRBV3-1 (or the pseudogene TRBV3-2) and TRBJ2-1, with 7 bases that match TRBD2. The sequenced sample consisted of PBMCs or T cells enriched from blood (not recorded which). DNA of the CDR3: TGTGCCAGCAGCCCCCTGGCGGGGGTCTTCTACAATGAGCAGTTCTTC. It is translated as CASSPLAGVFYNEQFF.